Listed below are T cell receptor beta chains from one sample, sequenced in a study of metastatic and nonmetastatic thyroid tumors. TCRdb re-called the PCR reads through MiXCR. This sample has roughly 11,000 clones, with about 27% found just once. The sequenced sample consisted of adjacent normal tissue. Receptors were obtained from a male donor with papillary thyroid cancer or a benign thyroid nodule (not recorded which). Some clones in this sample may be carry-over from other donors' samples. CDR3s leave out the opening cysteine and the closing phenylalanine or tryptophan.

v_gene	len	j_gene	CDR3aa
TRBV11-1	14	TRBJ2-2	ASSPQTSTGTGELF
TRBV27	14	TRBJ1-1	ASSQFQGASNTEAF
TRBV4-3	14	TRBJ2-3	ASSQDPGGPLDTQY
TRBV29-1	11	TRBJ2-7	SPRMEGCHEQY
TRBV2	9	TRBJ2-7	ASSQSDEQY
TRBV20-1	11	TRBJ2-7	SVEGAGTYEQY
TRBV20-1	10	TRBJ2-7	SARLANYEQY
TRBV20-1	11	TRBJ1-6	SVDRVANSPLH
TRBV30	10	TRBJ2-3	AWNAARIAQY
TRBV5-4	12	TRBJ2-7	ASSYSPVGYEQY
TRBV28	13	TRBJ2-6	ASSRRVAGANVLT
TRBV11-3	11	TRBJ1-6	ASSLDRDSPLH
TRBV5-1	14	TRBJ1-2	ASSSNPEHANYGYT
TRBV20-1	11	TRBJ1-1	SAGQGAHTEAF
TRBV27	11	TRBJ2-7	ASSLLFSDEQY
TRBV4-1	12	TRBJ2-5	ASSQFEHGETQY
TRBV10-2	12	TRBJ1-5	ASRGQGDNQPQH
TRBV20-1	13	TRBJ1-6	SAQMSTVDNSPLH
TRBV5-1	13	TRBJ2-6	ASSAEGAGANVLT
TRBV20-1	13	TRBJ2-1	SATGLAGSYNEQF
TRBV27	12	TRBJ2-7	ASNLVLAGYEQY
TRBV27	13	TRBJ2-2	ASGTGGPTTGALF
TRBV6-1	11	TRBJ2-1	ASRGPEDNEQF
TRBV6-1	13	TRBJ1-6	ASSELSGPNSPLH
TRBV20-1	13	TRBJ2-3	SARQVYTSTDTQY
TRBV27	11	TRBJ1-1	ASSYRTATEAF
TRBV12-3/TRBV12-4	13	TRBJ2-3	ASSGGQGYTDTQY
TRBV7-6	15	TRBJ2-3	ASSFLAGEIGADTQY
TRBV2	13	TRBJ2-7	ASSDLLAGTYEQY
TRBV20-1	12	TRBJ1-3	SAQDRASGNTIY
TRBV6-1	12	TRBJ1-2	ASSPGGAIYGYT
TRBV11-1	15	TRBJ2-7	ASSLDAGTSPSYEQY
TRBV12-3/TRBV12-4	9	TRBJ2-5	ASSLRETQY
TRBV10-3	14	TRBJ2-2	AISGGSVQGPGELF
TRBV6-1	13	TRBJ2-7	ASSERGQGSREQY
TRBV27	12	TRBJ2-7	ASSLLGQAAEQY
TRBV5-4	12	TRBJ1-4	ASSFGGAGEKLF
TRBV19	14	TRBJ2-7	ASSIGEREINYERY
TRBV11-2	14	TRBJ2-3	ASSGLVSGGSDTQY
TRBV15	12	TRBJ2-3	ATSRGGGRDTQY
TRBV24-1	14	TRBJ2-1	ATSDTGTGLYNEQF
TRBV12-3/TRBV12-4	12	TRBJ2-7	ASSFRTSGYEQY
TRBV6-5	12	TRBJ1-2	ASSYAYRAGGYT
TRBV2	12	TRBJ2-7	ASQLAGNSYEQY
TRBV6-4	12	TRBJ2-6	ASKVGPGANVLT
TRBV20-1	11	TRBJ2-7	SATGLAGYEQY
TRBV7-2	13	TRBJ2-7	ASSFKYLSSYEQY
TRBV2	12	TRBJ2-7	ASLSGGAMGEQY